The subject of this entry is one T cell receptor beta chain. The clone's antigen remains unknown. Base-call qualities are not available, and no considerably larger clone is one nucleotide away. The data were taken from a study of T cells in Graves' hyperthyroidism and ophthalmopathy (dated by TCRdb to the late 2010s). Context from the whole study: Peripheral blood samples were taken at initial diagnosis, before any treatment was given. TCR Vbeta CDR3 sequencing of 120 to 150 peripheral blood samples (over 40 ophthalmopathy, 75 hyperthyroidism and roughly 17 progressor patients) is reported in the paper. Following sampling, methimazole starting at 30 mg daily was given to hyperthyroidism patients, and high-dose intravenous methylprednisolone was given to ophthalmopathy patients. In roughly six Graves' hyperthyroidism patients, the study also compared T-cell repertoires from thyroid tissue with T-cell repertoires from blood. The 90 to 100 discovery patients were randomly split 7:3 into training and test sets. To identify TCR V-J signatures that set the groups apart, the researchers used a discovery cohort of 100 or so patients, made up of 40 to 45 with Graves' ophthalmopathy and 57 with stable Graves' hyperthyroidism. An independent validation cohort of some 18 hyperthyroidism patients and approximately 16 patients who later progressed to ophthalmopathy tested prospective prediction of ophthalmopathy.

V loses 6 bases of germline sequence and J loses 1 base, and the interval between the two ends is 13 bases. From the cysteine through the phenylalanine, the CDR3 covers 14 amino acids. The entry retains the CDR3 DNA only, 42 bases that are in frame from base 1. Ophthalmopathy patients had moderately to severely active disease, with a Clinical Activity Score of 3 or more, a NOSPECS grade of 4 or more, and a disease duration of less than 3 months. The study excluded patients with uncontrolled infections, other autoimmune diseases, pregnancy or lactation. Clinical symptoms, serum thyroxine and TRAb, thyroid ultrasound, and orbital computed tomography formed the basis for the diagnoses. PBMCs were separated from about 10 ml of fresh peripheral blood using Ficoll-Paque density gradient centrifugation. Trizol reagent was used to extract total RNA, and RNA quality was then checked on an Agilent 2100 Bioanalyzer.

TCR beta CDR3 regions were amplified from RNA transcripts. The first round of RT-PCR for the TCR CDR3 was performed with the HTBI primer set and the Qiagen OneStep RT-PCR kit. A second multiplex PCR round built the libraries, followed by size selection and purification. Sequencing of the libraries was done on an Illumina HiSeq2000 using paired-end 100 bp reads. The paper's data handling went like this. SOAPnuke was used to process the raw data, with reads discarded if the reads contained adapters or uncalled bases, had a mean Phred below 15, or lacked an exact constant-primer or identifier match. High-quality paired reads were merged with COPE v1.2.5, and unique nucleotide sequences were defined as clonotypes. Clonotypes were aligned to IMGT TRBV, TRBD and TRBJ reference segments using MiTCR v1.1. Only V-J combinations with frequency above 0.0001, covering 99% to 99.2% of repertoires, were analysed. The TCS score was defined as F50 (clonal expansion) divided by E x V (chaos), with BLOSUM62-based TCRdist calculated between CDR3 peptides within each V-J. Welch's t-statistics and random forest reduced around 550 V-J features to 13, which were used in a naive Bayes classifier (R e1071). The public reads were run again by TCRdb, first through fastp at Q25 and then through MiXCR, and only productive beta chains were kept. One record per CDR3 amino acid sequence lists the most common genes and DNA. TCRdb's processing, not the authors', yielded these V and J calls. Recorded for this sample are about 530,000 distinct CDR3 sequences; roughly 18% of them occurred a single time. The biggest ten clones account for 15% to 20% of the sample.

Results the study describes overall, beyond this receptor: A 13 V-J signature model separated ophthalmopathy from stable hyperthyroidism, with 87.88% sensitivity and about 81% specificity in cross-validation and 80%/75% in testing. Sample size was not statistically predetermined, and blinding of investigators to group allocation was not performed. Blood samples also contained most of the expanded thyroid clonotypes (frequency above 0.001), which suggests that blood repertoires may reflect thyroid immune responses. During validation, the model predicted progression to ophthalmopathy a median of approximately 6 months ahead of onset, with approximately 70% sensitivity and about 75% specificity.

The clonotype comes from a woman between 18 and 29 years old with Graves' ophthalmopathy. Material for sequencing was blood. Recombination connected TRBV12-3 or TRBV12-4 to TRBJ2-7; the D segment may tentatively be TRBD1 or TRBD2, each giving 5 matched bases. In nucleotide form, the sequence is TGTGCCAGCAGACGGGACGGGGTGTCCTACGAGCAGTACTTC. Its translation is CASRRDGVSYEQYF.